This T cell receptor beta chain emerged from a study of CXCR3-negative and CXCR3-positive naive CD8 T cells. The TRB libraries of cDNA were built by UMI-labeled 5' RACE. TCRdb reprocessed the 5' RACE reads; each CDR3 protein has one entry and no DNA is given. This sample's table reports several thousand distinct CDR3 sequences. This clonotype is identified as medium-sized from frequency. This CDR3 spans 15 amino acids. Looked up from germline, CDR1 is MNHEY and CDR2 is SVGAGI. V is TRBV6-5 and J is TRBJ2-1; TCRdb picks TRBD2, but there is no DNA to check that call. Sequencing input: naive CXCR3- CD8+ T cells from blood. The subset was: CD45RO-CCR7+CD27+CD95- naive CD8+ T cells lacking CXCR3 (TNR3-). The TCR originated in a human donor in good health. Some clones in this sample may be carry-over from other donors' samples. The CDR3 loop reads CASSYGENPNNEQFF.